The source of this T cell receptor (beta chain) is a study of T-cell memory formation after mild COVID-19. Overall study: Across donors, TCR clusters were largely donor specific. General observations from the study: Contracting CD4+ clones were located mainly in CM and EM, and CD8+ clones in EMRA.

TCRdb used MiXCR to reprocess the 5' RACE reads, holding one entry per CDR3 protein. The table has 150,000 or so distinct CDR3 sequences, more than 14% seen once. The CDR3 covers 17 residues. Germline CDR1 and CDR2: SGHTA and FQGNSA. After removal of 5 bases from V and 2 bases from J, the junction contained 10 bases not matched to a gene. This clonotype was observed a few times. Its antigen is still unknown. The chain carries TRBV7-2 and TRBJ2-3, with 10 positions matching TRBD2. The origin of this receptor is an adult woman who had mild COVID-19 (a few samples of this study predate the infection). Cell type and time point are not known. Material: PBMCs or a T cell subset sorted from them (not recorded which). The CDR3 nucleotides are TGTGCCAGCAGCAAATACTCACTAGCGGGGAACACAGATACGCAGTATTTT. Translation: CASSKYSLAGNTDTQYF. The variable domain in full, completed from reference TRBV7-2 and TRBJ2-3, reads GAGVSQSPSNKVTEKGKDVELRCDPISGHTALYWYRQSLGQGLEFLIYFQGNSAPDKSGLPSDRFSAERTGGSVSTLTIQRTQQEDSAVYLCASSKYSLAGNTDTQYFGPGTRLTVL.